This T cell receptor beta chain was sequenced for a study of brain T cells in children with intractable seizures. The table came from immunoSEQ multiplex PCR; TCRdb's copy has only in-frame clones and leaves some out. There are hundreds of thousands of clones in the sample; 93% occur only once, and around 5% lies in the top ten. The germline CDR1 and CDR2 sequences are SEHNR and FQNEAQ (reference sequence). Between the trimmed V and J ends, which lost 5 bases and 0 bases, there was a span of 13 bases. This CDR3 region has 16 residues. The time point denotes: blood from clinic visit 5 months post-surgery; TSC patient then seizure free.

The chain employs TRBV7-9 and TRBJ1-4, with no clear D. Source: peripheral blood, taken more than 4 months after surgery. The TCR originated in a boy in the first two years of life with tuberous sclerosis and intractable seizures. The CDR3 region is CASSAAGSSTNEKLFF. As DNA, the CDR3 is TGTGCCAGCAGCGCGGCGGGGAGCTCAACTAATGAAAAACTGTTTTTT.